A selection of T cell receptor beta chains follows, all from one sample in a study of T cell responses to AZD1222 COVID-19 vaccine. Only in-frame clones appear in the TCRdb table, and some are missing; sequencing was by immunoSEQ multiplex PCR. Of approximately 180,000 clones listed, about 89% are singletons. Specimen: peripheral blood, collected on day 0 of AZD1222 vaccination. Receptor source: an adult in good health. Each CDR3 is given with its conserved first and last residue.

j_call: TRBJ1-6; v_call: TRBV13; cdr3_aa: CASSAGQGAGSPLHF
j_call: TRBJ2-2; v_call: TRBV10-3; cdr3_aa: CAIRGQGIYTGELFF
j_call: TRBJ1-6; v_call: TRBV6-5; cdr3_aa: CASSSDVLYNSPLHF
j_call: TRBJ2-1; v_call: TRBV30; cdr3_aa: CAWRGKGDNEQFF
j_call: TRBJ2-3; v_call: TRBV7-9; cdr3_aa: CASRLAGNTDTQYF
j_call: TRBJ2-7; v_call: TRBV5-8; cdr3_aa: CASSFINEQYF
j_call: TRBJ1-1; v_call: TRBV19; cdr3_aa: CASSISGGVGEAFF
j_call: TRBJ2-5; v_call: TRBV2; cdr3_aa: CASSEDAGGQETQYF
j_call: TRBJ1-2; v_call: TRBV6-5; cdr3_aa: CASTEGARGYTF
j_call: TRBJ2-1; v_call: TRBV19; cdr3_aa: CASSHATSGKGNEQFF
j_call: TRBJ1-2; v_call: TRBV4-1; cdr3_aa: CASSQGTGDNYGYTF
j_call: TRBJ1-2; v_call: TRBV28; cdr3_aa: CASSPRGELYGYTF
j_call: TRBJ2-2; v_call: TRBV4-1; cdr3_aa: CASSRVRGVSDPGELFF
j_call: TRBJ1-2; v_call: TRBV30; cdr3_aa: CAWNLRTENNYGYTF
j_call: TRBJ1-1; v_call: TRBV9; cdr3_aa: CASSAHVNTEAFF
j_call: TRBJ1-3; v_call: TRBV11-2; cdr3_aa: CASSSRQGIFFSGNTIYF
j_call: TRBJ1-2; v_call: TRBV6-5; cdr3_aa: CASSSEGDKYGYTF
j_call: TRBJ1-2; v_call: TRBV2; cdr3_aa: CASSNDRARGYTF
j_call: TRBJ2-1; v_call: TRBV11-2; cdr3_aa: CASSQGTYNEQFF
j_call: TRBJ2-3; v_call: TRBV13; cdr3_aa: CASSPEFSDTQYF
j_call: TRBJ1-1; v_call: TRBV28; cdr3_aa: CASSLYRGRAEAFF
j_call: TRBJ1-1; v_call: TRBV18; cdr3_aa: CASSPGGNTEAFF
j_call: TRBJ2-5; v_call: TRBV5-6; cdr3_aa: CAGRAHNQETQYF
j_call: TRBJ1-1; v_call: TRBV7-9; cdr3_aa: CASSLAGGRLNTEAFF
j_call: TRBJ1-4; v_call: TRBV28; cdr3_aa: CASSPASEKLFF
j_call: TRBJ2-6; v_call: TRBV18; cdr3_aa: CASSVNRGANVLTF
j_call: TRBJ1-5; v_call: TRBV4-1; cdr3_aa: CASSQVVGGNQPQHF
j_call: TRBJ1-1; v_call: TRBV7-9; cdr3_aa: CASSLGAISRTEAFF
j_call: TRBJ1-5; v_call: TRBV6-6; cdr3_aa: CASRSEQGSRQPQHF
j_call: TRBJ2-1; v_call: TRBV7-8; cdr3_aa: CASSLTGTGTGDEQFF
j_call: TRBJ1-3; v_call: TRBV7-6; cdr3_aa: CASSTRQGSGNTIYF
j_call: TRBJ1-2; v_call: TRBV9; cdr3_aa: CASSARQGNYGYTF
j_call: TRBJ2-2; v_call: TRBV5-5; cdr3_aa: CASSSPAGGLAGGTGELFF
j_call: TRBJ1-2; v_call: TRBV28; cdr3_aa: CASSTGGNYGYTF
j_call: TRBJ2-7; v_call: TRBV2; cdr3_aa: CASSVQSYEQYF
j_call: TRBJ2-2; v_call: TRBV3-1/TRBV3-2; cdr3_aa: CASSLRSGSGELFF
j_call: TRBJ1-5; v_call: TRBV24-1; cdr3_aa: CATSDSMTGFNQPQHF
j_call: TRBJ2-7; v_call: TRBV28; cdr3_aa: CASSPGGNEQYF
j_call: TRBJ2-1; v_call: TRBV6-5; cdr3_aa: CASSYPGGYEQFF
j_call: TRBJ1-1; v_call: TRBV15; cdr3_aa: CATSRETGNTEAFF
j_call: TRBJ1-1; v_call: TRBV5-1; cdr3_aa: CASSSDPGKNTEAFF